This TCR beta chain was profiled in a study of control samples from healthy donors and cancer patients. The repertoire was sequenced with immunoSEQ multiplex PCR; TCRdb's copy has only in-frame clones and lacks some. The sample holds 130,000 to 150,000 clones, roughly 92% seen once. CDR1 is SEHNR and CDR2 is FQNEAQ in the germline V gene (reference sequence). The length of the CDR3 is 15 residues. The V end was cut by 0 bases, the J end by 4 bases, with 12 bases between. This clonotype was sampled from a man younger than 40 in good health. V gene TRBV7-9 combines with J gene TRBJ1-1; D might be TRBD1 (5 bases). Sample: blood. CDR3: CASSLAVGVFTEAFF. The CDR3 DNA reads TGTGCCAGCAGCTTAGCCGTGGGGGTATTCACTGAAGCTTTCTTT.